This entry lists 9 T cell receptor beta chains sequenced from one sample in a study of cytomegalovirus exposure and HLA in healthy donors (dated by TCRdb to the late 2010s). Library creation used the immunoSEQ multiplex PCR assay. TCRdb's version of the immuneACCESS table is confined to in-frame rearrangements and falls short of the full clone set. An unresolved V gene accounts for under half of the shortfall where checked; the remainder is of unknown origin. The sample table records some 120,000 clones; roughly 95% of these occur just once. Of the sample, 1.7% is held by the ten largest clones. Sequences were obtained from PBMCs. The receptors come from a man aged 18 to 30 in good health and CMV-seronegative.

The chain recombines TRBV7-9 with TRBJ2-1; 10 nucleotides align to TRBD2. The V gene end was trimmed by 5 bases and the J gene end by 0 bases; junction bases not matched to a gene: 4. Germline CDR1 SEHNR, CDR2 FQNEAQ (reference sequence). This CDR3 is built from 16 residues. The CDR3 coding sequence is TGTGCCAGCAGCCCCCGGACTAGCGGCTCCTACAATGAGCAGTTCTTC. It is translated as CASSPRTSGSYNEQFF.

CDR3 in DNA: TGTGCCTGGAGACAGGGGCCCTTATACGAGCAGTACTTC. This translates into CAWRQGPLYEQYF. The chain joins TRBV30 to TRBJ2-7; the match to TRBD1 covers 7 bases. V was pared by 3 bases and J by 4 bases, with 6 bases of the junction left unmatched. This CDR3 region has 13 residues. The germline CDR1 and CDR2 sequences are GTSNPN and SVGIG (reference sequence).

This sequence joins TRBV28 and TRBJ2-3; 16 bases agree with TRBD2. The CDR3 extends over 20 amino acids. Trimming removed 3 bases from V and 5 bases from J; junction bases left unmatched: 14. Germline loops: CDR1 MDHEN, CDR2 SYDVKM. The CDR3 DNA reads TGTGCCAGCAGTTTCCCACCGGGACTAGCGGGAGGGCCTACGGGAGATACGCAGTATTTT. It translates to CASSFPPGLAGGPTGDTQYF.

The CDR3 protein is CASRTSGKREQYF. CDR3 nucleotide sequence: TGTGCCAGCAGGACTAGCGGGAAAAGGGAGCAGTACTTC. The chain joins TRBV28 to TRBJ2-7; 11 nucleotides agree with TRBD2. Germline CDR1 and CDR2: MDHEN and SYDVKM. The length of the CDR3 is 13 residues. With 6 bases clipped from V and 7 bases from J, the junction kept 5 bases outside the gene matches.

V is TRBV19 and J is TRBJ2-7; TRBD1 matches 9 bases. This CDR3 comprises 13 residues. Trimming cost V 6 bases and J 4 bases; bases outside gene matches: 4. CDR1 is LNHDA, CDR2 SQIVND, per germline (reference sequence). This CDR3 reads CASSFGTGYEQYF. The DNA of the CDR3 is TGTGCCAGTAGCTTCGGGACAGGGTACGAGCAGTACTTC.

The V and J genes are TRBV2 and TRBJ2-1; 9 positions match TRBD2. CDR3 length equals 16 residues. J lost 8 bases, V lost 8 bases, and 16 bases had no gene match. Germline assignment: CDR1 SNHLY and CDR2 FYNNEI. CDR3 DNA: TGTGCCAGCCGCCCCGGGACTAGCAGGAGGGGCTATGAGCAGTTCTTC. It yields the protein CASRPGTSRRGYEQFF.

The chain employs TRBV4-2 and TRBJ2-4, with D maybe TRBD1 (6 bases). Trimming took off 0 bases at V and 3 bases at J, with 12 bases between the two ends. There are 16 residues in the CDR3. Germline loops: CDR1 LGHNA, CDR2 YNFKEQ. The CDR3 is CASSQDPPGVKNIQYF. The CDR3 coding sequence is TGTGCCAGCAGCCAAGATCCCCCAGGGGTCAAAAACATTCAGTACTTC.

The V call is TRBV29-1, the J call TRBJ2-3; 7 bases line up with TRBD2. Germline V gene data show CDR1 as SQVTM and CDR2 as ANQGSEA. J lost 6 bases, V lost 1 base, and 7 bases had no gene match. The CDR3 contains 14 residues. As DNA, the CDR3 is TGCAGCGTTGAAGGGGCGGGAGCTGGCGATACGCAGTATTTT. It codes for CSVEGAGAGDTQYF.

V gene TRBV4-3 combines with J gene TRBJ2-7, with 8 bases aligning to TRBD2. V was pared by 0 bases and J by 0 bases, with 4 bases of the junction left unmatched. CDR1 and CDR2 from the germline V gene are LGHNA and YSLEER. This CDR3 is built from 16 residues. The CDR3 is CASSQEGLAGSYEQYF. The DNA of the CDR3 is TGCGCCAGCAGCCAAGAAGGGCTAGCGGGCTCCTACGAGCAGTACTTC.